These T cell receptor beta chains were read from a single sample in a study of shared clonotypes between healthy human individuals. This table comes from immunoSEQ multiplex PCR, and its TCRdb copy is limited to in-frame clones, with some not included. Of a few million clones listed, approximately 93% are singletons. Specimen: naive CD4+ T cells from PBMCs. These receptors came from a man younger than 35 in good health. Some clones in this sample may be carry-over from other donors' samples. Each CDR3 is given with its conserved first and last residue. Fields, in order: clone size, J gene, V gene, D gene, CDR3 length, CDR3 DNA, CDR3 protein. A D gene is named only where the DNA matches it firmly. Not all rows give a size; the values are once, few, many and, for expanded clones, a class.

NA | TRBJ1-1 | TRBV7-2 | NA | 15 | TGTGCCAGCAGCTTATTCACCAGGGCGAACACTGAAGCTTTCTTT | CASSLFTRANTEAFF
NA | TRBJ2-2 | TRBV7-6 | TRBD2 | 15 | TGTGCCAGTTCATTCCTAGCGGGAGGGGCCGGGGAGCTGTTTTTT | CASSFLAGGAGELFF
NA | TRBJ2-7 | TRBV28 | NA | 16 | TGTGCCAGCAGCCCCCTCCCAGAAAAAGGTACCTACGAGCAGTACTTC | CASSPLPEKGTYEQYF
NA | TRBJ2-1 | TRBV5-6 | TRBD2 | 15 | TGTGCCAGCAGCTCCTTGGGGCAGGGAGGGGATGAGCAGTTCTTC | CASSSLGQGGDEQFF
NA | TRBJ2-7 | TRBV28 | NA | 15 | TGTGCCAGCAGTTTCCCTGCGGGCGGCCGTTACGAGCAGTACTTC | CASSFPAGGRYEQYF
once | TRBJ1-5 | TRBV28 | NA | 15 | TGTGCCAGCAGCCAAGGGGGGGGCCAAATCACGCCCCAGCATTTT | CASSQGGGQITPQHF
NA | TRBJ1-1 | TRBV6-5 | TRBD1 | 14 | TGTGCCAGCAGTTACAAACAGGGGGCCACTGAAGCTTTCTTT | CASSYKQGATEAFF
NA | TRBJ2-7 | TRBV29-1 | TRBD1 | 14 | TGCAGCGTTGGGAACAGGGGTTTTCCATACGAGCAGTACTTC | CSVGNRGFPYEQYF
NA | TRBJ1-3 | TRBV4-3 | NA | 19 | TGCGCCAGCAGCCAAGAACATTCCCGATCAGGCGACTCTGGAAACACCATATATTTT | CASSQEHSRSGDSGNTIYF
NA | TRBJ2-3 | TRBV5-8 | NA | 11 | TGTGCCAGCAGCTTAGGCGTCGCGCAGTATTTT | CASSLGVAQYF
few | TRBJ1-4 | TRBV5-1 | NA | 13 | TGCGCCAGCAGCTCGGGACCCAATGAAAAACTGTTTTTT | CASSSGPNEKLFF
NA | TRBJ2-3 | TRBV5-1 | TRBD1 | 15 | TGCGCCAGCAGCTCGACCGGGACAGGGGGGGATACGCAGTATTTT | CASSSTGTGGDTQYF
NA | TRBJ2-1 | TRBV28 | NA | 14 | TGTGCCAGCAGTCCCGTGGGGGCCGCACATGAGCAGTTCTTC | CASSPVGAAHEQFF
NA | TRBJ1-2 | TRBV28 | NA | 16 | TGTGCCAGCAGTTACCTACCGAGGGACACTAACTATGGCTACACCTTC | CASSYLPRDTNYGYTF
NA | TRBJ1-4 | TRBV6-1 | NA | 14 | TGTGCCAGCAGTGACCAGCTCCATAATGAAAAACTGTTTTTT | CASSDQLHNEKLFF
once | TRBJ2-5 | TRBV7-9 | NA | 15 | TGTGCCACCACAGTAATGGGGCAGATAGGTGAGACCCAGTACTTC | CATTVMGQIGETQYF
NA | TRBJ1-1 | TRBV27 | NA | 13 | TGTGCCAGCAGTTTTGACCGGAACACTGAAGCTTTCTTT | CASSFDRNTEAFF
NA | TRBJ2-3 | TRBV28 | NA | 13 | TGTGCCAGCAGTTCCAATGAGGGGGATACGCAGTATTTT | CASSSNEGDTQYF
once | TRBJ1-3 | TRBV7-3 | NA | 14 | TGTGCCAGCAGCTTAGACGGGGCTGGAAACACCATATATTTT | CASSLDGAGNTIYF
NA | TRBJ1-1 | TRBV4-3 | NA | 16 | TGCGCCAGCAGCCAAGAAGGAGGCAGAGGATACACTGAAGCTTTCTTT | CASSQEGGRGYTEAFF
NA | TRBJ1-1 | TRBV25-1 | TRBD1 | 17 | TGTGCCAGCAGTGAATTCCCCAAGACAGGGCTGGGCACTGAAGCTTTCTTT | CASSEFPKTGLGTEAFF
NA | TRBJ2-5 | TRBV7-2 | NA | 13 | TGTGCCAGCAGCTTAATCCCGTTCGAGACCCAGTACTTC | CASSLIPFETQYF
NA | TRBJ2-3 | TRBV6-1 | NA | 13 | TGTGCCAGCAGGCGGGACTCCACAGATACGCAGTATTTT | CASRRDSTDTQYF
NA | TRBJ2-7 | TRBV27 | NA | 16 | TGTGCCAGCAGGGAAATGGGGACCGGGACCCCCTACGAGCAGTACTTC | CASREMGTGTPYEQYF
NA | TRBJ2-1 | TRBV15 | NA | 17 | TGTGCCACCAGCAGGGTCAACAGGGGAGGTACACGTGGTGAGCAGTTCTTC | CATSRVNRGGTRGEQFF
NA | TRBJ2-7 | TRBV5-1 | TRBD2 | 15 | TGCGCCAGCAGCTTGGCGGCTAGCGGGAGTGAAGAGCAGTACTTC | CASSLAASGSEEQYF
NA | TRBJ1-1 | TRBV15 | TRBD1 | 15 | TGTGCCACCAGCAGAGCCAGGACAGGGGGTACTGAAGCTTTCTTT | CATSRARTGGTEAFF
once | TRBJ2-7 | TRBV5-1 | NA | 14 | TGCGCCAGCAGCAACGACAGGCTGTCGTACGAGCAGTACTTC | CASSNDRLSYEQYF
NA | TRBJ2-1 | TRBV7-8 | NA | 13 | TGTGCCAGCAGCTTAGCGCTCGGGAATGAGCAGTTCTTC | CASSLALGNEQFF